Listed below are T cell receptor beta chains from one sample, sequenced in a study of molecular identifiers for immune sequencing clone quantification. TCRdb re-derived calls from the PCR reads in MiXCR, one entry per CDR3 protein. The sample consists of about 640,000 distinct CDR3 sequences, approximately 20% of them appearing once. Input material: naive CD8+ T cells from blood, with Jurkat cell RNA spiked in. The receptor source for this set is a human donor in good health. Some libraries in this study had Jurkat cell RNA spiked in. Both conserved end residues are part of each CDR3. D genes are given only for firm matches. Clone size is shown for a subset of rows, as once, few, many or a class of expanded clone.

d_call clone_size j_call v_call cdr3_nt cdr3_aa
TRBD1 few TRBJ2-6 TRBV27 TGTGCCAGCAGTCCTCAGGGGGTGTTGTTTTCTGGGGCCAACGTCCTGACTTTC CASSPQGVLFSGANVLTF
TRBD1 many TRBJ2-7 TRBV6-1 TGTGCCAGCAGTTCCCACGACAGGGCAGTCGAGCAGTACTTC CASSSHDRAVEQYF
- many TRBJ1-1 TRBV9 TGTGCCAGCAGCGCTGGGGACGTGACTGAAGCTTTCTTT CASSAGDVTEAFF
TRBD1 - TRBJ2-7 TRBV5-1 TGCGCCAGCAGTAGGGACAGGGACTTATTATTGAACTACGAGCAGTGCTTC CASSRDRDLLLNYEQCF
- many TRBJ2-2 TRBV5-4 TGTGCCAGCAGCTCCATGGTTGGCACCGGGGAGCTGTTTTTT CASSSMVGTGELFF
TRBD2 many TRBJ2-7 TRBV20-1 TGCAGTGCTAGAGTGCGACAGAGTAGCGGGAGCGTTTACGAGCAGTACTTC CSARVRQSSGSVYEQYF
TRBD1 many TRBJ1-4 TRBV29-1 TGCAGCGGAGACGCAGGGGGAAAACTGTTTTTT CSGDAGGKLFF
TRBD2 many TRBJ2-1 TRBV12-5 TGTGCTAGTGGTTTGGTACGGGGACTAGCGGATCCCGATGAGCAGTTCTTC CASGLVRGLADPDEQFF
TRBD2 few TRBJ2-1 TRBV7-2 TGTGCCAGCAGCCCCGGGACTACTAACTACAATGAGCAGTTCTTC CASSPGTTNYNEQFF
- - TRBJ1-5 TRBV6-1 TGTGCCGGCAATGAATTTATAGGGTTTGGGCCCCAGCATTTT CAGNEFIGFGPQHF
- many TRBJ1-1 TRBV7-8 TGTGCCAGCAGCTTTGTGAGGGCTGAAGCTTTCTTT CASSFVRAEAFF
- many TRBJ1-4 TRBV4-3 TGCGCCAGCAGCCAAGATCGAACAGCTTTGAGACTGTTTTTT CASSQDRTALRLFF
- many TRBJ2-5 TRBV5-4 TGTGCCAGCAGCTGGGGCGGGTTACAAGAGACCCAGTACTTC CASSWGGLQETQYF
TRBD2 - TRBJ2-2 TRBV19 TGTGCCAGTCACTCTGGCGGGGGGTATACCGGGGAGCTGTTTTTT CASHSGGGYTGELFF
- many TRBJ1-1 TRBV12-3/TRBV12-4 TGTGCCAGCAGCTATTTGGAGAACACTGAAGCTTTCTTT CASSYLENTEAFF
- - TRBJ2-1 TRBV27 TGTGCCAGCAGTTTTTATGGGGGGGCCTACATGTTCTTC CASSFYGGAYMFF
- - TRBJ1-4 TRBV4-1 TGCGCCAGCAGCCAAGTAACGGAGGATGAAAAACTGTTTTTT CASSQVTEDEKLFF
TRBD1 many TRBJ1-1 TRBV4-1 TGCGCCAGCAGCCAACCGGGACAGGGGGCTTTTGGCACTGAAGCTTTCTTT CASSQPGQGAFGTEAFF
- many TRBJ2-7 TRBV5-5 TGTGCCAGCAGCGTGACAGGCTCCGTAGGAGACGAGCAGTACTTC CASSVTGSVGDEQYF
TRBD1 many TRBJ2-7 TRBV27 TGTGCCAGCACCCTCAGACAGGGGGCCTACGAGCAGTACTTC CASTLRQGAYEQYF
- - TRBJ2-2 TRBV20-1 TGCAGTGCTAGTGGAGAGAACGGGGAGCTGTTTTTT CSASGENGELFF
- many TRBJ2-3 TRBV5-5 TGTGCCAGCAGCTTCGACTTGGATACGCAGTATTTT CASSFDLDTQYF
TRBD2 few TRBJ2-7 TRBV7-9 TGTGCCAGCAGCTTAGAAAATCTAGCGGGAGGTCACGAGCAGTACTTC CASSLENLAGGHEQYF
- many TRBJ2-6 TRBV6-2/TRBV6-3 TGTGCCAGCAAGGTTGCGTTTGGGACTCATGCTGAGGGGGCCAACGTCCTGACTTTC CASKVAFGTHAEGANVLTF
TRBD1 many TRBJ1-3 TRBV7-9 TGTGCCAGCGGGACAGCCTCTGGAAACACCATATATTTT CASGTASGNTIYF
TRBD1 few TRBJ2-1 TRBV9 TGTGCCAGCAGCCCGACCAGGGGGCTTATAGATGAGCAGTTCTTC CASSPTRGLIDEQFF
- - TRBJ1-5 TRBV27 TGTGCCAGCAGTTTGACACCGGTAGGCGGCAATCAGCCCCAGCATTTT CASSLTPVGGNQPQHF
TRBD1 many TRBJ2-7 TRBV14 TGTGCCAGCAGCCCCGGGACAGGGGCACACGTGGAGCAGTACTTC CASSPGTGAHVEQYF
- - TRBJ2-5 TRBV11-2 TGTGCCAGCAGCTTAGATCTCGCGGGGGCCCGCGGGGCCCAGTACTTC CASSLDLAGARGAQYF
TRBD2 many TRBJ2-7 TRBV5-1 TGCGCCAGCAGCTTAGAGACTAGCGCTTACGAGCAGTACTTC CASSLETSAYEQYF